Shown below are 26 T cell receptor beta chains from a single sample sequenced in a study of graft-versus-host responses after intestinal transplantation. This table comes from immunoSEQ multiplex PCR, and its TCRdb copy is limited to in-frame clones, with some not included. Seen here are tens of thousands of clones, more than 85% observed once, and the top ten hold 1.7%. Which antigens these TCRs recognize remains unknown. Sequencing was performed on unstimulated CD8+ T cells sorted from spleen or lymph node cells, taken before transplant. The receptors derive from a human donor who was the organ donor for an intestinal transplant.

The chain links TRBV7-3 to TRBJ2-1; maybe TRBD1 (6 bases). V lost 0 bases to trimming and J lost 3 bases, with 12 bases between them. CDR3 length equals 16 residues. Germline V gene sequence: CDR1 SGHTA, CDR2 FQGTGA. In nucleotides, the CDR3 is TGTGCCAGCAGCTTAACCTCAGGGGAGAACTACAATGAGCAGTTCTTC. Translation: CASSLTSGENYNEQFF.

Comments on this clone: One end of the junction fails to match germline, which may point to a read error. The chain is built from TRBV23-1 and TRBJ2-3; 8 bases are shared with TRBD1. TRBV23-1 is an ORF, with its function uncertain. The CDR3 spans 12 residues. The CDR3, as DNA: TGCGCCAGCAGTCAATCGAGGGACAGGAAGGATTTT. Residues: CASSQSRDRKDF.

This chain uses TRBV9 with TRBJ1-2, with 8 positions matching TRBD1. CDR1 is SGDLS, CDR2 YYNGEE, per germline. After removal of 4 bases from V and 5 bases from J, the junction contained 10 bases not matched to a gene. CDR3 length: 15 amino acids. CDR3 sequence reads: CASSPSGQGGYGYTF. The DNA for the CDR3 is TGTGCCAGCAGCCCCTCCGGACAGGGTGGTTATGGCTACACCTTC.

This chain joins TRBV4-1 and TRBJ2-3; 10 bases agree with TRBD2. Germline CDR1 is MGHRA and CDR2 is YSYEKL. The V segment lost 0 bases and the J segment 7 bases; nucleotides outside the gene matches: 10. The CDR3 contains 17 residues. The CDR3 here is CASSQDEASGRSNTQYF. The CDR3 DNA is TGCGCCAGCAGCCAAGATGAGGCTAGCGGGAGATCGAATACGCAGTATTTT.

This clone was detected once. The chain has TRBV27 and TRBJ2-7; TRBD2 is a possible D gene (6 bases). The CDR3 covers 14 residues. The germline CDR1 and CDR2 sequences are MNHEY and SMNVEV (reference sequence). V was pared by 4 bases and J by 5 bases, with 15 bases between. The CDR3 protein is CASSSDGRTHEQYF. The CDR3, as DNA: TGTGCCAGCAGTTCAGACGGGAGAACCCACGAGCAGTACTTC.

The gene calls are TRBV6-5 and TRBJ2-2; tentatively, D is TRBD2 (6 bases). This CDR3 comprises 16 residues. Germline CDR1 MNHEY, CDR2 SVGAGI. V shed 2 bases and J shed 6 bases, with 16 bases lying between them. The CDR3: CASSYPGGRGPGELFF. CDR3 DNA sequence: TGTGCCAGCAGTTACCCTGGGGGGAGAGGACCCGGGGAGCTGTTTTTT.

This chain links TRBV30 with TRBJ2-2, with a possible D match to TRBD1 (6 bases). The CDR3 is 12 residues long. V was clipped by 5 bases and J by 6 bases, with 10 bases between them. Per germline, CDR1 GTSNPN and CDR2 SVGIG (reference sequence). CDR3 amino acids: CAWEQGAGELFF. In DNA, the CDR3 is TGTGCCTGGGAACAGGGAGCCGGGGAGCTGTTTTTT.

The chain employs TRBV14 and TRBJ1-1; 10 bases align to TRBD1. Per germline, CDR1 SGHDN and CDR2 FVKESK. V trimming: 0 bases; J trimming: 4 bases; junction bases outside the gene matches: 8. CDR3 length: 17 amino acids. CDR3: CASSQDTATGGGTEAFF. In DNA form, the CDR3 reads TGTGCCAGCAGCCAAGACACCGCGACAGGGGGCGGCACTGAAGCTTTCTTT.

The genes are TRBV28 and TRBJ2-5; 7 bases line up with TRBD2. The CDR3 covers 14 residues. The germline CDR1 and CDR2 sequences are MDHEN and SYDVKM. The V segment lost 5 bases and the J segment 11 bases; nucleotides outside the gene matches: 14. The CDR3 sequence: CASSVKTGTNEQYF. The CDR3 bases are TGTGCCAGCAGTGTAAAAACCGGGACTAATGAGCAGTACTTC.

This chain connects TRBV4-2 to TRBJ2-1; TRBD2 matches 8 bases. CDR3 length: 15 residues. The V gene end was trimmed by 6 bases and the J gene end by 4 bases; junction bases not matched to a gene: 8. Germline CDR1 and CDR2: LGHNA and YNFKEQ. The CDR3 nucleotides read TGTGCCAGCAGTGATCAGCGGGAGCTTTACAATGAGCAGTTCTTC. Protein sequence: CASSDQRELYNEQFF.

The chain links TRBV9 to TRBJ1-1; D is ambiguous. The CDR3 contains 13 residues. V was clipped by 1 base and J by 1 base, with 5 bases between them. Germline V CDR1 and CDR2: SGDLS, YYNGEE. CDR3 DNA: TGTGCCAGCAGCGTATCCGGGAACACTGAAGCTTTCTTT. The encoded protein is CASSVSGNTEAFF.

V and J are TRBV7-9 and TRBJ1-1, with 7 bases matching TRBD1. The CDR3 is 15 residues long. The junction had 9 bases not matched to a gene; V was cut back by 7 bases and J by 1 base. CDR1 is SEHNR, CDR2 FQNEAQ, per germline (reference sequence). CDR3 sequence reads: CASTKGGTENTEAFF. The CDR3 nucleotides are TGTGCCAGCACCAAAGGGGGGACAGAGAACACTGAAGCTTTCTTT. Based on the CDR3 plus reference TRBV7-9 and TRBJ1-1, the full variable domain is DTGVSQNPRHKITKRGQNVTFRCDPISEHNRLYWYRQTLGQGPEFLTYFQNEAQLEKSRLLSDRFSAERPKGSFSTLEIQRTEQGDSAMYLCASTKGGTENTEAFFGQGTRLTVV.

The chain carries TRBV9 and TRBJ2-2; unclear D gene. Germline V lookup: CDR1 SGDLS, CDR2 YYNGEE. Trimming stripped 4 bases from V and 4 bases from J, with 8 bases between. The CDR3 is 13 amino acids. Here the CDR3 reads CASSPGTTGELFF. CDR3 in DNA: TGTGCCAGCAGCCCAGGAACCACCGGGGAGCTGTTTTTT.

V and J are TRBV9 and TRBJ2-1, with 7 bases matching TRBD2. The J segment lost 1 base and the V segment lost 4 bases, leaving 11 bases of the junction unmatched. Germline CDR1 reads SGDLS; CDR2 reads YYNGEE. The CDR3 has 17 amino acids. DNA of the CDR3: TGTGCCAGCAGCACGGGAGCCGGGACTATATCCTACAATGAGCAGTTCTTC. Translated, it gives CASSTGAGTISYNEQFF.

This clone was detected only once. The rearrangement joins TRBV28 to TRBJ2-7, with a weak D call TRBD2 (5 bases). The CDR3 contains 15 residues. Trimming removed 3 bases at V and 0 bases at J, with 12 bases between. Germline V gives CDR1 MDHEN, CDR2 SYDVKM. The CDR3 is CASSFVGGSSYEQYF. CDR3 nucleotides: TGTGCCAGCAGTTTTGTAGGAGGAAGCTCCTACGAGCAGTACTTC.

CDR3 coding DNA: TGCGCCAGCAGCCAAGTCGGGGGGACCAACTATGGCTACACCTTC. Its translation is CASSQVGGTNYGYTF. This chain links TRBV4-1 with TRBJ1-2; TRBD1 is a possible D gene (5 bases). Trimming stripped 1 base from V and 2 bases from J, with 11 bases between. The CDR3 has 15 amino acids. Germline CDR1 is MGHRA and CDR2 is YSYEKL.

CDR3 sequence reads: CASSSRQGPYEQYF. The CDR3 region has the DNA TGTGCCAGCAGCTCTAGACAGGGGCCCTACGAGCAGTACTTC. This chain joins TRBV6-5 and TRBJ2-7; 8 nucleotides align to TRBD1. The J segment lost 2 bases and the V segment lost 6 bases, leaving 6 bases of the junction unmatched. The CDR3 loop spans 14 amino acids. In germline, CDR1 is MNHEY, CDR2 SVGAGI.

The CDR3 DNA is TGCAGCGTTTGGACAACGAGCACTGAAGCTTTCTTT. Amino acids: CSVWTTSTEAFF. This chain links TRBV29-1 with TRBJ1-1; D possibly corresponds to TRBD1 (5 bases). The CDR3 length is 12 residues. The germline V and J ends were trimmed by 5 bases and 4 bases, with 11 bases remaining between them. Germline V gene data show CDR1 as SQVTM and CDR2 as ANQGSEA.

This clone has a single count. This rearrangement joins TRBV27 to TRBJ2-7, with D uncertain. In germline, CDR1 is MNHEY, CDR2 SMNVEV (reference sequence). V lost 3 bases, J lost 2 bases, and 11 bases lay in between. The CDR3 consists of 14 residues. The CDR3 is CASSLKRQPYEQYF. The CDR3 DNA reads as TGTGCCAGCAGTTTGAAGCGCCAACCCTACGAGCAGTACTTC.

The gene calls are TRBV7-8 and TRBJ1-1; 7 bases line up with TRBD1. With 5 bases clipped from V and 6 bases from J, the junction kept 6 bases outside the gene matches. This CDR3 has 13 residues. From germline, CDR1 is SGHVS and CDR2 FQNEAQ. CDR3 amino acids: CASSQKGGSEAFF. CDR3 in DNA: TGTGCCAGCAGCCAGAAAGGGGGCTCTGAAGCTTTCTTT.

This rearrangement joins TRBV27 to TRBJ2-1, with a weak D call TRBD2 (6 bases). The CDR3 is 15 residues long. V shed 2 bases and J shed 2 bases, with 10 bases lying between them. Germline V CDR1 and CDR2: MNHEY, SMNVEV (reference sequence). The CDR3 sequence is CASSLLASPYNEQFF. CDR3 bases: TGTGCCAGCAGTTTACTAGCGTCCCCCTACAATGAGCAGTTCTTC.

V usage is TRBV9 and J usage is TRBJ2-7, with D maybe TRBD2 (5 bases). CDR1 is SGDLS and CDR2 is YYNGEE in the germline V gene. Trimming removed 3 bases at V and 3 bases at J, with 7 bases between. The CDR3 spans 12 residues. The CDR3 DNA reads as TGTGCCAGCAGCGGACTAAACTACGAGCAGTACTTC. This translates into CASSGLNYEQYF.

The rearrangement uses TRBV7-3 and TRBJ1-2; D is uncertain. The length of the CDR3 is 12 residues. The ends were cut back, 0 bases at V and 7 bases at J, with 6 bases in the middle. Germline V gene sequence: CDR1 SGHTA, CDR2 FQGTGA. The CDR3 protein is CASSLTGGGYTF. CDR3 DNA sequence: TGTGCCAGCAGCTTAACGGGAGGTGGCTACACCTTC.

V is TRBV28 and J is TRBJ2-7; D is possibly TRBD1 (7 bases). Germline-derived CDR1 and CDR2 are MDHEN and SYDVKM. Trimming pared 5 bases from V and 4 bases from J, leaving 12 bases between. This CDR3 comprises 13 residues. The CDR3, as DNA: TGTGCCAGCAGTGCGGGACAGTTTTACGAGCAGTACTTC. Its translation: CASSAGQFYEQYF.

The CDR3 region is CASSPHAGRVTYEQYF. CDR3 sequence (DNA): TGTGCCAGCAGCCCTCACGCGGGTAGAGTTACTTACGAGCAGTACTTC. This chain uses TRBV9 with TRBJ2-7; the D gene is possibly TRBD2 (5 bases). The ends were cut back, 4 bases at V and 4 bases at J, with 21 bases in the middle. CDR1 SGDLS and CDR2 YYNGEE come from the germline V gene. CDR3 length: 16 amino acids.

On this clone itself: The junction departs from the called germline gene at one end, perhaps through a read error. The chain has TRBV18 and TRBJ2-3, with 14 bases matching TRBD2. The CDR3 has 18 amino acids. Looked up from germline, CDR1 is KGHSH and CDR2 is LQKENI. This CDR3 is CASSTPGLAGVSSDTQYF. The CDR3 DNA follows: TGTGCCAGCTCAACACCGGGACTAGCGGGAGTTTCGTCAGATACGCAGTATTTT.